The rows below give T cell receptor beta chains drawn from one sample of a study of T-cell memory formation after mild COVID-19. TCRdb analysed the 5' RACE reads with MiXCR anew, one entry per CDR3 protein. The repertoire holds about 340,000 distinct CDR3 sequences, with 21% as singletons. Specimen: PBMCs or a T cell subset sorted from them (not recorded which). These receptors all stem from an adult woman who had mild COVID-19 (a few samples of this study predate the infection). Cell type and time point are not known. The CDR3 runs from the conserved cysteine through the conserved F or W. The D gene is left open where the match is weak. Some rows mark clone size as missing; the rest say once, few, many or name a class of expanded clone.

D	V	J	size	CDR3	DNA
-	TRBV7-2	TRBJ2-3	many	CASSSADTQYF	TGTGCCAGCAGCTCCGCAGATACGCAGTATTTT
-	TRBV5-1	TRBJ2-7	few	CASSLTGYPKEDEQYF	TGCGCCAGCAGCCTAACAGGGTATCCCAAGGAGGACGAGCAGTACTTC
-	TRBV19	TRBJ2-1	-	CASSHGPVSEQFF	TGTGCCAGTAGTCATGGACCTGTCAGTGAGCAGTTCTTC
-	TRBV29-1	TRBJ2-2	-	CSVELAARVGELFF	TGCAGCGTTGAGTTGGCAGCGCGAGTTGGGGAGCTGTTTTTT
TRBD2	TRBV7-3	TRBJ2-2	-	CASESGANTGELFF	TGTGCCAGCGAAAGCGGGGCGAACACCGGGGAGCTGTTTTTT
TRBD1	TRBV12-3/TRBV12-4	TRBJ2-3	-	CASSQRDSVPTDTQYF	TGTGCCAGCAGTCAGAGGGACAGCGTACCCACAGATACGCAGTATTTT
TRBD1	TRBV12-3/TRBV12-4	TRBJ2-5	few	CASSAGGTGQETQYF	TGTGCCAGCAGCGCAGGGGGGACAGGGCAAGAGACCCAGTACTTC
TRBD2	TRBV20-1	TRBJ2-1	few	CSARGLAGFYNEQFF	TGCAGTGCTCGGGGGCTAGCGGGGTTCTACAATGAGCAGTTCTTC
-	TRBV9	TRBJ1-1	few	CASSVVGSSNTEAFF	TGTGCCAGCAGCGTAGTGGGCAGCTCCAACACTGAAGCTTTCTTT
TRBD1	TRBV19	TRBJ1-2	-	CATKAGTGNYGYTF	TGTGCCACTAAAGCCGGGACAGGGAACTATGGCTACACCTTC
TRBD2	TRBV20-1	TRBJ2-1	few	CSAYPGGLYNEQFF	TGCAGTGCTTATCCGGGGGGGCTATACAATGAGCAGTTCTTC
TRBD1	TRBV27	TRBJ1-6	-	CASCLFGTGDSPLHF	TGTGCCAGCTGTCTCTTCGGGACAGGGGATTCACCCCTCCACTTT
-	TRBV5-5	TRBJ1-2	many	CASSHLQGPLAF	TGTGCCAGCAGCCATCTACAGGGCCCGCTCGCCTTC
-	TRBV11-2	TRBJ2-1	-	CASSLAFGVGNEQFF	TGTGCCAGCAGCTTAGCTTTTGGGGTAGGCAATGAGCAGTTCTTC
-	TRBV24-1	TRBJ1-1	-	CATSDGQNTEAFF	TGTGCCACCAGTGACGGGCAAAACACTGAAGCTTTCTTT
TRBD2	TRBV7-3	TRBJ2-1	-	CASSLIGTSNNEQFF	TGTGCCAGCAGCTTAATAGGGACTAGTAACAATGAGCAGTTCTTC
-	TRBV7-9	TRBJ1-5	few	CASRKDGTGNQPQHF	TGTGCCAGCAGAAAAGACGGAACCGGCAATCAGCCCCAGCATTTT
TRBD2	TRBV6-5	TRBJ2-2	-	CASSYGGENTGELFF	TGTGCCAGCAGTTACGGGGGGGAGAACACCGGGGAGCTGTTTTTT
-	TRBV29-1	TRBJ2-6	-	CSVEGGANVLTF	TGCAGCGTTGAAGGTGGGGCCAACGTCCTGACTTTC
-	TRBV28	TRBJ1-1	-	CATKGRMGTEAFF	TGTGCCACCAAGGGGCGGATGGGAACTGAAGCTTTCTTT
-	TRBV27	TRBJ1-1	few	CASRDDRNTEAFF	TGTGCCAGCAGGGACGACAGGAACACTGAAGCTTTCTTT
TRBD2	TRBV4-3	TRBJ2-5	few	CASSQVFAGVETQYF	TGCGCCAGCAGCCAAGTTTTCGCGGGAGTGGAGACCCAGTACTTC
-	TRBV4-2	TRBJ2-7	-	CASSQDRVYEQYF	TGTGCCAGCAGCCAAGATAGGGTCTACGAGCAGTACTTC
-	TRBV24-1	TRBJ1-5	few	CATSREGINQPQHF	TGTGCCACCAGCCGCGAAGGGATCAATCAGCCCCAGCATTTT
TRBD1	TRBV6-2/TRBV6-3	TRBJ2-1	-	CASTRGTVPANEQFF	TGTGCCAGCACCAGAGGGACAGTCCCTGCAAATGAGCAGTTCTTC
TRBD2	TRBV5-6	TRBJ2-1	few	CASRPFGTSGSNEQFF	TGTGCCAGCAGGCCTTTCGGGACTAGCGGGAGCAATGAGCAGTTCTTC
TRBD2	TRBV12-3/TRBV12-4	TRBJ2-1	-	CASSLPGLAGINNEQFF	TGTGCCAGCAGCTTACCGGGACTAGCGGGCATTAACAATGAGCAGTTCTTC
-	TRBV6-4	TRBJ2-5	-	CASSVARGTQYF	TGTGCCAGCAGTGTCGCAAGAGGGACCCAGTACTTC
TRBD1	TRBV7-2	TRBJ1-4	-	CASSFGGTGAEKLFF	TGTGCCAGCAGCTTTGGGGGGACAGGGGCGGAAAAACTGTTTTTT
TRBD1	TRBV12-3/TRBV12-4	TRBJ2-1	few	CASSSPDRGGGNEQFF	TGTGCCAGCAGCTCCCCGGACAGGGGAGGAGGCAATGAGCAGTTCTTC
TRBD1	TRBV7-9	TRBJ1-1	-	CASSLGGQVTEAFF	TGTGCCAGCAGCTTAGGGGGACAGGTAACTGAAGCTTTCTTT
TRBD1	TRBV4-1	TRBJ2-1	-	CASSPDREPNEQFF	TGCGCCAGCAGCCCGGACAGGGAACCTAATGAGCAGTTCTTC
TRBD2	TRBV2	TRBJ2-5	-	CASSAYFIAGEDETQYF	TGTGCCAGCAGCGCCTATTTTATAGCGGGAGAGGATGAGACCCAGTACTTC
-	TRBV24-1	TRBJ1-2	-	CAASDSYGYTF	TGTGCCGCCTCAGACAGCTATGGCTACACCTTC
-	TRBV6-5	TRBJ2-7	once	CASSSGHGPYEQYF	TGTGCCAGCTCTTCGGGACATGGCCCCTACGAGCAGTACTTC
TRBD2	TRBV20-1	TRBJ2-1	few	CSAPPGGTTRGQFF	TGCAGTGCCCCTCCGGGGGGGACAACGCGCGGGCAGTTCTTC
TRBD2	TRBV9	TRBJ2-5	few	CASSVAGGGETQYF	TGTGCCAGCAGCGTAGCTGGGGGAGGGGAGACCCAGTACTTC
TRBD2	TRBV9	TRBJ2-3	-	CASSVGTSGLDTQYF	TGTGCCAGCAGCGTAGGGACTAGCGGCCTAGATACGCAGTATTTT
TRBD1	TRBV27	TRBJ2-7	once	CASSLSVGTVTYEQYF	TGTGCCAGCAGTTTATCGGTCGGGACAGTCACCTACGAGCAGTACTTC
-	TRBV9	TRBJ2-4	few	CASSVAGGPAKNIQYF	TGTGCCAGCAGCGTAGCTGGGGGGCCAGCCAAAAACATTCAGTACTTC
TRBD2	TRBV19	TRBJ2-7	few	CASSSWGSGGDYEQYF	TGTGCCAGTAGTTCCTGGGGGAGCGGGGGAGACTACGAGCAGTACTTC
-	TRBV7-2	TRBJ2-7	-	CASSLQSQGYEQYF	TGTGCCAGCAGCTTACAATCCCAGGGGTACGAGCAGTACTTC
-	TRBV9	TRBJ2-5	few	CASSVGPGPQYF	TGTGCCAGCAGCGTAGGGCCCGGCCCCCAGTACTTC
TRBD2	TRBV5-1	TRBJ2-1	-	CASSLGTSGGNYNEQFF	TGCGCCAGCAGCTTGGGGACTAGCGGGGGGAACTACAATGAGCAGTTCTTC
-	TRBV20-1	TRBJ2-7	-	CSASKGQGIYEQYF	TGCAGTGCTAGTAAGGGGCAGGGGATCTACGAGCAGTACTTC
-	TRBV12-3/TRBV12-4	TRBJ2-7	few	CASSPNGPPYEQYF	TGTGCCAGCAGTCCGAACGGGCCGCCCTACGAGCAGTACTTC